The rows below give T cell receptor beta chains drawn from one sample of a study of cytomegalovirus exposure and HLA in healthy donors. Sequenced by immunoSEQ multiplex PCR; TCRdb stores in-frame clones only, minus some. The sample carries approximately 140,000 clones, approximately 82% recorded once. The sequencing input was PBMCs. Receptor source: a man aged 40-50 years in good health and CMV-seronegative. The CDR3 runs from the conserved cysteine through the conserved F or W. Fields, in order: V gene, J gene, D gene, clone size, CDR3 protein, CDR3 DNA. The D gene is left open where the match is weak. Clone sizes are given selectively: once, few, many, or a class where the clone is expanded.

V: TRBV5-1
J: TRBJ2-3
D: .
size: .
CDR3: CASSLLIGEPNTDTQYF
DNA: TGCGCCAGCAGCTTGTTAATCGGGGAGCCCAACACAGATACGCAGTATTTT

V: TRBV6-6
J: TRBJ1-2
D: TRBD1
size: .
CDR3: CASSFLTGAALYGYTF
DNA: TGTGCCAGCAGTTTCCTGACAGGGGCCGCCCTCTATGGCTACACCTTC

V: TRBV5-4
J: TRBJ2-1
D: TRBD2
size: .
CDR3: CASSLERGGEQFF
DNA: TGTGCCAGCAGCTTGGAGCGGGGGGGTGAACAGTTCTTC

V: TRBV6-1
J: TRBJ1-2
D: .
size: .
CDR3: CASSPGPQTNGYTF
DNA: TGTGCCAGCAGTCCGGGCCCCCAGACTAACGGCTACACCTTC

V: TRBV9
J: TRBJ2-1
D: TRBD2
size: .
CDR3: CASSVVGRDCEQFF
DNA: TGTGCCAGCAGCGTAGTAGGGAGGGATTGTGAGCAGTTCTTC

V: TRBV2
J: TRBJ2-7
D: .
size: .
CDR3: CASRLGLEYF
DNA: TGTGCCAGCAGGCTGGGACTGGAGTACTTC

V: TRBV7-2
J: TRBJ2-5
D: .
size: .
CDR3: CASSFDTLETQYF
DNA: TGTGCCAGCAGCTTTGACACTTTGGAGACCCAGTACTTC

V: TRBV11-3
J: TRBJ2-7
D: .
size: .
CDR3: CASSLDWGTSYEQYF
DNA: TGTGCCAGCAGCTTAGATTGGGGCACCTCCTACGAGCAGTACTTC

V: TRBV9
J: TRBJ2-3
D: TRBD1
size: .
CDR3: CASSARTGDVADTQYF
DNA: TGTGCCAGCAGCGCCCGGACAGGGGATGTCGCAGATACGCAGTATTTT

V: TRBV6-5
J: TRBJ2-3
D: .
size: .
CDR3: CASSFTGVTDTQYF
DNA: TGTGCCAGCAGTTTCACCGGGGTCACAGATACGCAGTATTTT

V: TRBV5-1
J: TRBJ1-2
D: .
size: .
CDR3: CASSFSGQGHYGYTF
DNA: TGCGCCAGCAGCTTCTCGGGCCAGGGCCACTATGGCTACACCTTC

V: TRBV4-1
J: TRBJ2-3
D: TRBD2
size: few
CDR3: CASSVRGGGQFADTQYF
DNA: TGCGCCAGCAGCGTTCGCGGGGGGGGCCAGTTCGCAGATACGCAGTATTTT

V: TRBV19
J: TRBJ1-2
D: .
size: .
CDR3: CASNELANYGYTF
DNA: TGTGCCAGTAACGAGTTAGCTAACTATGGCTACACCTTC

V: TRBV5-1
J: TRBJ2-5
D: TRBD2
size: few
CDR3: CASSLESGGRQETQYF
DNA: TGCGCCAGCAGCTTGGAGAGCGGGGGACGCCAAGAGACCCAGTACTTC

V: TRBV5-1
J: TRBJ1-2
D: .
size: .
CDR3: CASSLGRGLYGYTF
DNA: TGCGCCAGCAGCTTGGGAAGGGGTCTCTATGGCTACACCTTC

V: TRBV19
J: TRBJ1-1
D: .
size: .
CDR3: CASSIVEQGNTEAFF
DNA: TGTGCCAGTAGTATTGTCGAACAGGGCAACACTGAAGCTTTCTTT

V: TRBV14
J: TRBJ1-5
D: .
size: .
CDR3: CASSPQNNRVFHNQPQHF
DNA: TGTGCCAGCAGCCCCCAGAATAACAGGGTTTTCCATAATCAGCCCCAGCATTTT

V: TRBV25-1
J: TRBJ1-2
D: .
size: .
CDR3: CASSEWWTVSGYTF
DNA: TGTGCCAGCAGTGAATGGTGGACAGTCTCCGGCTACACCTTC

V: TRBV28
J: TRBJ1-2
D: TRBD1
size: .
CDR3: CASSLPGTGGGYTF
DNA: TGTGCCAGCAGTTTACCCGGGACAGGGGGCGGCTACACCTTC

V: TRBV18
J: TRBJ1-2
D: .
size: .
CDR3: CASSPQSEDGYTF
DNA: TGTGCCAGCTCACCACAATCAGAGGATGGCTACACCTTC

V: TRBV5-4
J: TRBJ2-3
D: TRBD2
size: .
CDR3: CASSLETSGGADTQYF
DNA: TGTGCCAGCAGCTTGGAGACTAGCGGGGGGGCCGATACGCAGTATTTT

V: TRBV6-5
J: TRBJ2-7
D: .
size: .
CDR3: CASSYARGSYEQYF
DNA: TGTGCCAGCAGTTATGCCCGGGGGTCCTACGAGCAGTACTTC

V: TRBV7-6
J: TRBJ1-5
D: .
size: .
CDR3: CASSLSSGWDQPQHF
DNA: TGTGCCAGCAGCTTAAGTTCAGGGTGGGATCAGCCCCAGCATTTT

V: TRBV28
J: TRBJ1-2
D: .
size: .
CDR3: CASSVQGISYGYTF
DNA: TGTGCCAGCAGTGTCCAGGGGATCTCCTATGGCTACACCTTC

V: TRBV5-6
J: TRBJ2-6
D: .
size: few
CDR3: CASSPAGSGANVLTF
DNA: TGTGCCAGCAGTCCGGCGGGCTCTGGGGCCAACGTCCTGACTTTC

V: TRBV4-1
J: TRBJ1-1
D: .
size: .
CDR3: CASSREIGRNTEAFF
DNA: TGCGCCAGCAGCCGGGAAATAGGGAGGAATACCGAAGCTTTCTTT